This T cell receptor (beta chain) came from a study of shared clonotypes between healthy human individuals. This CDR3 is 16 amino acids long. V trimming: 4 bases; J trimming: 7 bases; junction bases outside the gene matches: 8. Germline loops: CDR1 MDHEN, CDR2 SYDVKM. Assay: immunoSEQ multiplex PCR; the TCRdb copy retains only in-frame clones and omits some. The sample carries a few million clones, approximately 93% recorded once. The sample consisted of naive CD4+ T cells from PBMCs. The subset is: CD45RA+ positively selected. The TCR was taken from a man between 18 and 35 years old in good health. Some clones in this sample may be carry-over from other donors' samples. The chain uses TRBV28 and TRBJ2-1, with 12 positions matching TRBD2. The DNA for the CDR3 is TGTGCCAGCAGTTCCCTAGCGGGAGGGCCCGAGAATGAGCAGTTCTTC. It encodes CASSSLAGGPENEQFF.